The rows below give T cell receptor beta chains drawn from one sample of a study of CD8 T cells in Susac syndrome. TCRdb called the immunoSEQ multiplex PCR reads again in MiXCR, with one record for every CDR3 protein. This table holds 250,000 to 350,000 distinct CDR3 sequences, about 85% found once. The sequenced material came from CD8+ T cells from PBMCs. The receptors were gathered from a human donor with multiple sclerosis. Each CDR3 is given with its conserved first and last residue. Each record gives: J gene, V gene, D gene, clone size, CDR3 protein, CDR3 DNA. D genes are given only for firm matches. Size tells how often a clone was seen (once, few, many) or the class of an expanded clone, and some rows leave it out.

TRBJ2-2 | TRBV7-6 | - | once | CASSLGERNTGELFF | TGTGCCAGCAGTTTAGGGGAGAGGAACACCGGGGAGCTGTTTTTT
TRBJ2-1 | TRBV6-5 | TRBD1 | - | CASSYGTGAANEQFF | TGTGCCAGCAGTTACGGGACAGGGGCTGCTAATGAGCAGTTCTTC
TRBJ1-2 | TRBV7-9 | TRBD1 | - | CASSLPTGQGNYGYTF | TGTGCCAGCAGCTTACCCACGGGACAGGGAAACTATGGCTACACCTTC
TRBJ1-3 | TRBV7-9 | TRBD1 | - | CASSPPDRGAGNTIYF | TGTGCCAGCAGCCCACCCGACAGGGGAGCTGGAAACACCATATATTTT
TRBJ2-3 | TRBV4-1 | - | - | CASSPNVRGDTQYF | TGCGCCAGCAGCCCGAACGTTCGAGGAGATACGCAGTATTTT
TRBJ2-3 | TRBV11-1 | - | few | CASTPQSLYMEGSSTDTQYF | TGTGCCAGCACCCCCCAATCGTTATATATGGAGGGATCTAGCACAGATACGCAGTATTTT
TRBJ2-3 | TRBV11-2 | - | - | CASSSSPSGTDTQYF | TGTGCCAGCAGCTCCTCTCCCTCTGGCACAGATACGCAGTATTTT
TRBJ2-4 | TRBV3-1 | - | - | CASSQEGNYREDKNIQYF | TGTGCCAGCAGCCAAGAGGGAAACTACAGGGAGGACAAAAACATTCAGTACTTC
TRBJ2-7 | TRBV9 | - | - | CASGPLHEQYF | TGTGCCAGCGGACCCCTCCACGAGCAGTACTTC
TRBJ1-2 | TRBV6-5 | - | - | CATRAGFNYGYTF | TGTGCCACCCGGGCAGGTTTTAACTATGGCTACACCTTC